A selection of T cell receptor beta chains follows, all from one sample in a study of somatic mutations in cytotoxic T cells in rheumatoid arthritis. Clones were sequenced by immunoSEQ multiplex PCR, and TCRdb holds only the in-frame ones, with some missing. The sample lists more than 15,000 clones; around 70% were seen once. The sample consisted of CD8+ T cells sorted from blood. The receptors come from a man aged 60-69 years in good health. The CDR3 runs from the conserved cysteine through the conserved F or W. D genes are given only for firm matches. For some rows the clone size is stated as once, few or many, or as a class when expanded; others skip it.

CDR3 protein: CASSQDWGRETVEQYF
CDR3 DNA: TGCGCCAGCAGCCAAGATTGGGGTCGGGAGACGGTCGAGCAGTACTTC
clone size: .
V gene: TRBV4-3
D gene: .
J gene: TRBJ2-7

CDR3 protein: CASSPRTGGPSYEQYF
CDR3 DNA: TGTGCCAGCAGCCCCAGGACAGGGGGCCCTTCCTACGAGCAGTACTTC
clone size: .
V gene: TRBV7-8
D gene: TRBD1
J gene: TRBJ2-7

CDR3 protein: CASSEGGAQPYYNEQFF
CDR3 DNA: TGTGCCAGCAGTGAGGGAGGGGCCCAACCCTACTACAATGAGCAGTTCTTC
clone size: .
V gene: TRBV28
D gene: TRBD2
J gene: TRBJ2-1

CDR3 protein: CASSIFTVSYTGANVLTF
CDR3 DNA: TGTGCCAGTAGTATATTTACAGTTTCGTACACTGGGGCCAACGTCCTGACTTTC
clone size: once
V gene: TRBV19
D gene: .
J gene: TRBJ2-6

CDR3 protein: CSVELGLAGVVETQYF
CDR3 DNA: TGCAGCGTTGAATTAGGACTAGCGGGAGTGGTGGAGACCCAGTACTTC
clone size: .
V gene: TRBV29-1
D gene: TRBD2
J gene: TRBJ2-5

CDR3 protein: CASTRGVLDEQFF
CDR3 DNA: TGTGCCAGCACTCGGGGGGTCTTGGATGAGCAGTTCTTC
clone size: .
V gene: TRBV7-9
D gene: TRBD2
J gene: TRBJ2-1

CDR3 protein: CASSQTSGSSNEQFF
CDR3 DNA: TGTGCCAGCAGCCAGACTAGCGGGAGTTCAAATGAGCAGTTCTTC
clone size: .
V gene: TRBV7-9
D gene: TRBD2
J gene: TRBJ2-1

CDR3 protein: CSVERQDRGENEQFF
CDR3 DNA: TGCAGCGTTGAGAGGCAGGACAGGGGAGAAAATGAGCAGTTCTTC
clone size: .
V gene: TRBV29-1
D gene: TRBD1
J gene: TRBJ2-1

CDR3 protein: CASSIVGAGANQPQHF
CDR3 DNA: TGTGCCAGTAGTATAGTAGGGGCAGGGGCCAATCAGCCCCAGCATTTT
clone size: .
V gene: TRBV19
D gene: .
J gene: TRBJ1-5

CDR3 protein: CASSQEKGYDFNYGYTF
CDR3 DNA: TGCGCCAGCAGCCAAGAAAAGGGGTATGATTTTAACTATGGCTACACCTTC
clone size: .
V gene: TRBV4-3
D gene: .
J gene: TRBJ1-2

CDR3 protein: CASSPGTANNEQFF
CDR3 DNA: TGTGCCAGCAGCCCAGGGACTGCTAACAATGAGCAGTTCTTC
clone size: .
V gene: TRBV7-3
D gene: .
J gene: TRBJ2-1

CDR3 protein: CASSGQGARGYGYTF
CDR3 DNA: TGTGCCAGCAGCGGACAGGGGGCGCGGGGGTATGGCTACACCTTC
clone size: .
V gene: TRBV6-5
D gene: TRBD1
J gene: TRBJ1-2

CDR3 protein: CASSQELASSYEQYF
CDR3 DNA: TGCGCCAGCAGCCAAGAACTAGCGAGCTCCTACGAGCAGTACTTC
clone size: .
V gene: TRBV4-1
D gene: TRBD2
J gene: TRBJ2-7

CDR3 protein: CASSGRTGVDEAFF
CDR3 DNA: TGTGCCAGTAGTGGGCGGACAGGAGTGGATGAAGCTTTCTTT
clone size: .
V gene: TRBV19
D gene: TRBD1
J gene: TRBJ1-1

CDR3 protein: CASSLGGETDTQYF
CDR3 DNA: TGTGCCAGCAGTCTCGGGGGGGAGACAGATACGCAGTATTTT
clone size: .
V gene: TRBV6-4
D gene: TRBD2
J gene: TRBJ2-3

CDR3 protein: CASSLSGQSYEQYF
CDR3 DNA: TGTGCCAGCAGCTTGTCGGGACAATCCTACGAGCAGTACTTC
clone size: .
V gene: TRBV5-5
D gene: .
J gene: TRBJ2-7

CDR3 protein: CAWRDTGSMNTEAFF
CDR3 DNA: TGTGCCTGGAGAGACACAGGGTCCATGAACACTGAAGCTTTCTTT
clone size: .
V gene: TRBV30
D gene: .
J gene: TRBJ1-1

CDR3 protein: CASSQEPGTSGGTGELFF
CDR3 DNA: TGCGCCAGCAGCCAAGAGCCCGGGACTAGCGGGGGCACCGGGGAGCTGTTTTTT
clone size: .
V gene: TRBV4-3
D gene: TRBD2
J gene: TRBJ2-2

CDR3 protein: CASSLHRQDNEKLFF
CDR3 DNA: TGTGCCAGCAGCCTGCATCGGCAGGATAATGAAAAACTGTTTTTT
clone size: .
V gene: TRBV11-3
D gene: .
J gene: TRBJ1-4

CDR3 protein: CASSTPSRPETQYF
CDR3 DNA: TGTGCCAGCAGCACCCCTAGTCGTCCGGAGACCCAGTACTTC
clone size: .
V gene: TRBV7-9
D gene: .
J gene: TRBJ2-5

CDR3 protein: CASSAQGLFAYEQYF
CDR3 DNA: TGTGCCAGCAGTGCACAGGGCTTGTTTGCTTACGAGCAGTACTTC
clone size: once
V gene: TRBV6-1
D gene: .
J gene: TRBJ2-7

CDR3 protein: CASSTRGHLAKNIQYF
CDR3 DNA: TGTGCCAGCAGCACCAGGGGGCACCTAGCCAAAAACATTCAGTACTTC
clone size: once
V gene: TRBV5-4
D gene: TRBD1
J gene: TRBJ2-4

CDR3 protein: CASSLGGQRREQYF
CDR3 DNA: TGTGCCAGCAGTTTAGGGGGACAGCGTCGGGAGCAGTACTTC
clone size: .
V gene: TRBV27
D gene: TRBD1
J gene: TRBJ2-7

CDR3 protein: CASSLGGGYNEQFF
CDR3 DNA: TGTGCCAGCAGCTTAGGCGGCGGGTACAATGAGCAGTTCTTC
clone size: .
V gene: TRBV5-6
D gene: .
J gene: TRBJ2-1

CDR3 protein: CASSFTGGTYGYTF
CDR3 DNA: TGTGCCAGCAGCTTCACAGGGGGCACCTATGGCTACACCTTC
clone size: few
V gene: TRBV7-2
D gene: TRBD1
J gene: TRBJ1-2

CDR3 protein: CASSQDGLAGHNEQFF
CDR3 DNA: TGCGCCAGCAGCCAAGATGGTCTAGCGGGGCACAATGAGCAGTTCTTC
clone size: .
V gene: TRBV4-1
D gene: TRBD2
J gene: TRBJ2-1

CDR3 protein: CASSQLADSSYEQYF
CDR3 DNA: TGCGCCAGCAGCCAATTAGCGGATTCCTCCTACGAGCAGTACTTC
clone size: .
V gene: TRBV4-1
D gene: .
J gene: TRBJ2-7

CDR3 protein: CASSVRGGEGPYEQYF
CDR3 DNA: TGTGCCAGCAGCGTAAGGGGGGGGGAGGGCCCCTACGAGCAGTACTTC
clone size: .
V gene: TRBV9
D gene: .
J gene: TRBJ2-7